The clone carrying this TCR beta chain was seen ten or more times. Germline V gene sequence: CDR1 MNHEY, CDR2 SVGEGT. V was pared by 5 bases and J by 2 bases, with 11 bases of the junction left unmatched. The CDR3 has 16 amino acids. What was amplified from RNA transcripts were TCR beta CDR3 regions. The HTBI primer set drove a first-round RT-PCR of the TCR CDR3. TCRdb analysed the multiplex PCR reads with MiXCR anew, one entry per CDR3 protein. This sample has 350,000 to 400,000 distinct CDR3 sequences, with 15% found just once. The sample is drawn from a study of T cells in Graves' hyperthyroidism and ophthalmopathy.

Sample: blood. The origin of this receptor is a woman in her twenties or thirties with Graves' hyperthyroidism. This chain links TRBV6-2 or TRBV6-3 with TRBJ2-7, with TRBD1 identical over 8 bases. The CDR3 DNA follows: TGTGCCAGCAGTAGCCACCGGGACAGGTCACCCTACGAGCAGTACTTC. Translated, it gives CASSSHRDRSPYEQYF.